This entry describes one T cell receptor (beta chain). The antigen remains unidentified. The sample comes from a study of cytomegalovirus exposure and HLA in healthy donors. Study-wide points: The study labeled 150 or so TCR beta chains cytomegalovirus-associated.

This PCR relied on a set of 60 Vbeta primers and 13 Jbeta primers. Sequencing was performed with immunoSEQ multiplex PCR; in TCRdb, only in-frame clones are kept and a portion is missing. The sample lists 130,000 or so clones, roughly 90% occurring once. Germline loops: CDR1 LNHDA, CDR2 SQIVND (reference sequence). There are 16 residues in the CDR3. J gave up 0 bases and V 6 bases, and 10 bases lay outside the gene matches. Sequencing was carried out using PBMCs. The clonotype was recovered from a middle-aged woman in good health and CMV-seronegative. The chain couples TRBV19 to TRBJ1-2; 7 bases align to TRBD1. The CDR3 region has the DNA TGTGCCAGTAGACGAACCCGGACAGGATCTAACTATGGCTACACCTTC. This encodes CASRRTRTGSNYGYTF.